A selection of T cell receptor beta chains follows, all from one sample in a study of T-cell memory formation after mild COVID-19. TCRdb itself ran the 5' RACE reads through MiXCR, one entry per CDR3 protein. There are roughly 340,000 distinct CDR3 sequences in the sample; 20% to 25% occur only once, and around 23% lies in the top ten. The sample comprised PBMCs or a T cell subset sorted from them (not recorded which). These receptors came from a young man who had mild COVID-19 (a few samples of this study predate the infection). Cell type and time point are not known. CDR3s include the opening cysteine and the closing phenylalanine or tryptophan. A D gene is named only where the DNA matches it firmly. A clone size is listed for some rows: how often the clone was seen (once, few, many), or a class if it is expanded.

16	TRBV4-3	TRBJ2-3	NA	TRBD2	CASSQEVLAGADTQYF	TGCGCCAGCAGCCAAGAGGTACTAGCGGGGGCAGATACGCAGTATTTT
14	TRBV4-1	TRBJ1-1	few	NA	CASSQAWGDTEAFF	TGCGCCAGCAGCCAAGCATGGGGGGACACTGAAGCTTTCTTT
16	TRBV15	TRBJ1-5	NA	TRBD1	CATSRDLAGGFQPQHF	TGTGCCACCAGCAGAGATTTGGCAGGGGGCTTTCAGCCCCAGCATTTT
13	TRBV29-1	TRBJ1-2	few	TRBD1	CSGRTGANYGYTF	TGCAGCGGACGGACAGGAGCTAACTATGGCTACACCTTC
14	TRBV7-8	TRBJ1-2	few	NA	CASSLSGTAKGYTF	TGTGCCAGCAGCTTATCAGGGACGGCTAAGGGCTACACCTTC
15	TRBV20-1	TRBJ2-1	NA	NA	CSAVNSGEVGNEQFF	TGCAGTGCCGTCAACTCGGGGGAAGTCGGCAATGAGCAGTTCTTC
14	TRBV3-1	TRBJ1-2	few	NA	CASSQIGGNYGYTF	TGTGCCAGCAGCCAAATTGGAGGGAACTATGGCTACACCTTC
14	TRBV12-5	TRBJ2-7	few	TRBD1	CASGAGTGIYEQYF	TGTGCTAGTGGAGCCGGGACAGGGATATACGAGCAGTACTTC
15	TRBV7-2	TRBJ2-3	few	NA	CASSLVRTGTDTQYF	TGTGCCAGCAGCTTAGTTAGGACTGGCACAGATACGCAGTATTTT
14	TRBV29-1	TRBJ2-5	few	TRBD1	CSVALVQGRETQYF	TGCAGCGTTGCCCTGGTACAGGGGAGAGAGACCCAGTACTTC
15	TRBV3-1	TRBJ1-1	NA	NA	CASSQGSYPRAEAFF	TGTGCCAGCAGCCAAGGGAGTTACCCCCGGGCTGAAGCTTTCTTT
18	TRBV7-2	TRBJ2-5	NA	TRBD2	CASSHPPASGGARETQYF	TGTGCCAGCAGCCACCCACCAGCTAGCGGGGGGGCCCGAGAGACCCAGTACTTC
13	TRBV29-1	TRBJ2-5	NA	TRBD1	CSVGRRQGETQYF	TGCAGCGTTGGGCGTCGACAGGGGGAGACCCAGTACTTC